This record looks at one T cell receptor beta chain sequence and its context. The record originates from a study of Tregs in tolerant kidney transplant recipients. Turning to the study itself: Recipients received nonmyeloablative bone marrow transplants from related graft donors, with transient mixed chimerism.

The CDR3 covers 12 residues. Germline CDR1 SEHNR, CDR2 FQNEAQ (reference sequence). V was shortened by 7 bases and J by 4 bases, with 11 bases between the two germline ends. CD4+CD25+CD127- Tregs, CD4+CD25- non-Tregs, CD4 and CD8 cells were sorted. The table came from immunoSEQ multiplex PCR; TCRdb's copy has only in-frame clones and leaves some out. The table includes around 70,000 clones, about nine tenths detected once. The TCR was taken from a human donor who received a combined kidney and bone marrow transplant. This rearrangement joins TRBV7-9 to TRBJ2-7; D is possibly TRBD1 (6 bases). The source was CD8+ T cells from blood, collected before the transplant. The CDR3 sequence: CASTSRGYEQYF. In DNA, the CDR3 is TGTGCCAGCACAAGCAGGGGTTACGAGCAGTACTTC.